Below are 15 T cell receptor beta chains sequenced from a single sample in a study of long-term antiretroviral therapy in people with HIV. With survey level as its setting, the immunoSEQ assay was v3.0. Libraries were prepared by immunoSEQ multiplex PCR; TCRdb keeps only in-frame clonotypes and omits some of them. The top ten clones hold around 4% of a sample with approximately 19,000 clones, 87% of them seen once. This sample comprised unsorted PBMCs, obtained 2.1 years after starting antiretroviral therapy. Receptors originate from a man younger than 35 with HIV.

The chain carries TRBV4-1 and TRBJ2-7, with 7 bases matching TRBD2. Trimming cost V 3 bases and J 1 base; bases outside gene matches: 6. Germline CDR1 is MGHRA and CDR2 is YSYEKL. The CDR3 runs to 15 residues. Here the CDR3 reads CASSQTPGRSYEQYF. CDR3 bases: TGCGCCAGCAGCCAGACACCCGGGAGGTCCTACGAGCAGTACTTC.

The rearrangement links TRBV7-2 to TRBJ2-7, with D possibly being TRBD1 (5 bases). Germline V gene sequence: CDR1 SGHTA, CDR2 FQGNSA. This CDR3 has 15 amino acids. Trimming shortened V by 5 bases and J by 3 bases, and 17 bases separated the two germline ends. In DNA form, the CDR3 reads TGTGCCAGCAGCGGTACAGGTTCCTATGGCTACGAGCAGTACTTC. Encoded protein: CASSGTGSYGYEQYF.

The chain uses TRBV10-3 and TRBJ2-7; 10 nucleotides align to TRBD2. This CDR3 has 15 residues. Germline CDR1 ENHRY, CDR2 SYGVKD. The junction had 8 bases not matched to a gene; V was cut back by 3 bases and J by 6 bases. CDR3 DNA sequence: TGTGCCATCAGTGAAGTAAGCGGGAGGGCCCCCGAGCAGTACTTC. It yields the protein CAISEVSGRAPEQYF.

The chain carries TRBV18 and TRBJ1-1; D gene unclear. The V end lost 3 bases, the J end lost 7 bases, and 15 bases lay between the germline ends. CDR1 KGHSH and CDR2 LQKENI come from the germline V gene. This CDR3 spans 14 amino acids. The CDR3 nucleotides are TGTGCCAGCTCACCCTTAGGACCTGTTGATGAAGCTTTCTTT. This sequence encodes CASSPLGPVDEAFF.

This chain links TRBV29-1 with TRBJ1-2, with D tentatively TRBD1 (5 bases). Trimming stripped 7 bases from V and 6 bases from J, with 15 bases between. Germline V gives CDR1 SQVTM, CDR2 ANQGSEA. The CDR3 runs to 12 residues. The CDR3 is CSERGRGDGYTF. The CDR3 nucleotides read TGCAGCGAGAGGGGTCGGGGCGATGGCTACACCTTC.

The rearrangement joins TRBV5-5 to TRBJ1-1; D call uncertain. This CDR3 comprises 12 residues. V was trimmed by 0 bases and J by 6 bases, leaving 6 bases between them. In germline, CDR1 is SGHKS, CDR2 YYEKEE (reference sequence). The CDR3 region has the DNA TGTGCCAGCAGCTTGGAAGGGTCTGAAGCTTTCTTT. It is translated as CASSLEGSEAFF.

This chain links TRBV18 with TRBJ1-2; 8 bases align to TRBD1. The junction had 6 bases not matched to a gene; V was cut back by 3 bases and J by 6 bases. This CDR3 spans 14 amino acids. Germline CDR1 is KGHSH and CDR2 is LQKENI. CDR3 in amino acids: CASSPGQGWDGYTF. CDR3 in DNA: TGTGCCAGCTCACCCGGACAGGGCTGGGATGGCTACACCTTC.

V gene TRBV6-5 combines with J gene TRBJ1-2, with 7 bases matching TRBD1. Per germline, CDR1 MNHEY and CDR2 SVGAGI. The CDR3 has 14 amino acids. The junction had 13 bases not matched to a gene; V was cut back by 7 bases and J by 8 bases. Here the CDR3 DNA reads TGTGCCAGCACTGAGCGGAGGGGGCGTAGAGGCTACACCTTC. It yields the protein CASTERRGRRGYTF.

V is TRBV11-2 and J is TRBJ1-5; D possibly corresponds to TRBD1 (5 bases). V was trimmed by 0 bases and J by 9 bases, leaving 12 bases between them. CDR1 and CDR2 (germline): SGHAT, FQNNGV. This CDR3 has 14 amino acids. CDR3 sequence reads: CASSLDPGDRPQHF. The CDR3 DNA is TGTGCCAGCAGCTTAGACCCGGGGGATCGGCCCCAGCATTTT.

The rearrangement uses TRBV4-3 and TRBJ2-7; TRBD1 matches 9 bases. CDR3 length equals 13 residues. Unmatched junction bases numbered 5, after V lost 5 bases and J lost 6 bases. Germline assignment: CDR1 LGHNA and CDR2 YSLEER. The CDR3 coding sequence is TGCGCCAGCAGCTCGCGGACAGGGGTCGAGCAGTACTTC. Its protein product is CASSSRTGVEQYF.

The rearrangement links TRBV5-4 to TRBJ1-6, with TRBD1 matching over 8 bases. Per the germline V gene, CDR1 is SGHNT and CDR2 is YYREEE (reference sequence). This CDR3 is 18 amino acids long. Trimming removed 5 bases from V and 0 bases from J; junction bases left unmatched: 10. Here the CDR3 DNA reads TGTGCCAGCAGTTTACCGGGACAGGCGATCTCCTATAATTCACCCCTCCACTTT. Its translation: CASSLPGQAISYNSPLHF. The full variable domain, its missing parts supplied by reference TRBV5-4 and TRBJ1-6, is ETGVTQSPTHLIKTRGQQVTLRCSSQSGHNTVSWYQQALGQGPQFIFQYYREEENGRGNFPPRFSGLQFPNYSSELNVNALELDDSALYLCASSLPGQAISYNSPLHFGNGTRLTVT.

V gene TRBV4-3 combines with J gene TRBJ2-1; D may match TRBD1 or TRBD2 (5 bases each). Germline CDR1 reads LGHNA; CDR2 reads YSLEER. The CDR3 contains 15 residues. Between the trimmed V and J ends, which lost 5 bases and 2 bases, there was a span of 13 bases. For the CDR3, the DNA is TGCGCCAGCAGCTCCCCCGGGACGGCCTACAATGAGCAGTTCTTC. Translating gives CASSSPGTAYNEQFF.

The CDR3 spells CASSPWAGEGEKLFF. The CDR3 DNA sequence: TGTGCCAGCAGCCCCTGGGCAGGGGAGGGTGAAAAACTGTTTTTT. The chain combines TRBV4-2 with TRBJ1-4, with D possibly being TRBD1 (6 bases). Looked up from germline, CDR1 is LGHNA and CDR2 is YNFKEQ. There are 15 residues in the CDR3. The ends were cut back, 4 bases at V and 7 bases at J, with 16 bases in the middle.

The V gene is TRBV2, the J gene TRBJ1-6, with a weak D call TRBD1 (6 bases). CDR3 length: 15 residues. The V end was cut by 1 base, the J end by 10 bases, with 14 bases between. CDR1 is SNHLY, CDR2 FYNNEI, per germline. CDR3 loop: CASSEEGGLGSPLHF. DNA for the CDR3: TGTGCCAGCAGTGAAGAAGGGGGACTGGGGTCACCCCTCCACTTT.

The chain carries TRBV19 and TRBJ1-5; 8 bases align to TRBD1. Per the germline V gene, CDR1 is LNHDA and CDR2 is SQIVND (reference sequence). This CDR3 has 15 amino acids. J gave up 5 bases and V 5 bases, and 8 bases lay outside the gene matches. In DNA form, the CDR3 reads TGTGCCAGTAGTGACCTCTACAGGGGGGATCAGCCCCAGCATTTT. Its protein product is CASSDLYRGDQPQHF.